Presented here are 27 T cell receptor beta chains from one specimen sequenced in a study of shared clonotypes between healthy human individuals. Assay: immunoSEQ multiplex PCR; the TCRdb copy retains only in-frame clones and omits some. Of around 2.3 million clones listed, 90% to 96% are singletons. The sample comprised naive CD4+ T cells sorted from blood. As to subset: CD45RA+ positively selected. All receptors derive from a man aged 18 to 35 in good health.

The table lists this clone with a count of one. The chain couples TRBV19 to TRBJ2-7; the match to TRBD1 covers 9 bases. Germline loops: CDR1 LNHDA, CDR2 SQIVND (reference sequence). The V gene end was trimmed by 8 bases and the J gene end by 5 bases; junction bases not matched to a gene: 7. The CDR3 extends over 13 amino acids. The CDR3 DNA reads as TGTGCCAGTGGAACACAGGGGGCGGACGAGCAGTACTTC. Its translation: CASGTQGADEQYF. The full variable domain, its missing parts supplied by reference TRBV19 and TRBJ2-7, is DGGITQSPKYLFRKEGQNVTLSCEQNLNHDAMYWYRQDPGQGLRLIYYSQIVNDFQKGDIAEGYSVSREKKESFPLTVTSAQKNPTAFYLCASGTQGADEQYFGPGTRLTVT.

The CDR3 is CAISESTSGSYNEQFF. The CDR3 bases are TGTGCCATCAGTGAGTCCACTAGCGGGAGCTACAATGAGCAGTTCTTC. The genes are TRBV10-3 and TRBJ2-1; 11 bases map to TRBD2. CDR3 length: 16 amino acids. Trimming cost V 0 bases and J 3 bases; bases outside gene matches: 1. Germline V gene sequence: CDR1 ENHRY, CDR2 SYGVKD.

Note on this clone: This sample also contains other DNA sequences that code for the same CDR3. The chain employs TRBV5-6 and TRBJ2-7, with 7 positions matching TRBD2. The CDR3 spans 11 residues. Germline V gives CDR1 SGHDT, CDR2 YYEEEE. V lost 3 bases to trimming and J lost 7 bases; unmatched junction nucleotides: 1. CDR3 sequence: CASSSGGEQYF. For the CDR3, the DNA is TGTGCCAGCAGCTCGGGAGGAGAGCAGTACTTC.

This clone was seen just once. The chain uses TRBV2 and TRBJ2-2; maybe TRBD1 (6 bases). Germline V CDR1 and CDR2: SNHLY, FYNNEI. CDR3 size: 14 residues. Trimming left V 8 bases short and J 1 base short, with 11 bases between. The chain's CDR3 is CASSRTENTGELFF. The CDR3 DNA reads TGTGCCAGCTCCCGGACAGAGAACACCGGGGAGCTGTTTTTT. Variable domain in full (rest from reference TRBV2 and TRBJ2-2): EPEVTQTPSHQVTQMGQEVILRCVPISNHLYFYWYRQILGQKVEFLVSFYNNEISEKSEIFDDQFSVERPDGSNFTLKIRSTKLEDSAMYFCASSRTENTGELFFGEGSRLTVL.

The chain combines TRBV18 with TRBJ2-7; D possibly corresponds to TRBD1 (5 bases). The CDR3 is 13 amino acids. V lost 6 bases and J lost 7, with 16 bases in between. The germline gives CDR1 KGHSH, CDR2 LQKENI. The chain's CDR3 is CASSRRGAEEQYF. Written as DNA, the CDR3 is TGTGCCAGCTCTCGGCGTGGGGCCGAAGAGCAGTACTTC.

As concerns this clone: The same CDR3 also results from other DNA sequences found in this sample. The chain combines TRBV27 with TRBJ1-3; D might be TRBD1 (5 bases). The CDR3 is 13 amino acids. CDR1 is MNHEY, CDR2 SMNVEV, per germline (reference sequence). V lost 3 bases and J 2 bases, leaving 5 bases between the germline ends. The DNA for the CDR3 is TGTGCCAGCAGTTTCAGGGCTGGAAACACCATATATTTT. This encodes CASSFRAGNTIYF.

This chain uses TRBV5-1 with TRBJ1-2; the D is unclear. This CDR3 comprises 14 residues. The V gene's germline CDR1 is SGHRS and CDR2 YFSETQ. V was shortened by 0 bases and J by 8 bases, with 14 bases between the two germline ends. The CDR3 protein is CASSLEGPTSGYTF. The CDR3 nucleotides read TGCGCCAGCAGCTTGGAAGGCCCTACTAGCGGCTACACCTTC.

A remark on this clone: Different DNA sequences within this sample yield the same CDR3. The genes are TRBV6-5 and TRBJ2-1, with 8 bases matching TRBD2. Germline V gene sequence: CDR1 MNHEY, CDR2 SVGAGI. The CDR3 loop spans 15 amino acids. Trimming cost V 6 bases and J 0 bases; bases outside gene matches: 4. The CDR3 sequence is CASREGLGSYNEQFF. CDR3 DNA: TGTGCCAGCAGGGAGGGACTAGGCTCCTACAATGAGCAGTTCTTC.

The V call is TRBV5-1, the J call TRBJ2-7; TRBD2 matches 16 bases. This CDR3 region has 16 residues. CDR1 and CDR2 from the germline V gene are SGHRS and YFSETQ. The junction had 5 bases not matched to a gene; V was cut back by 4 bases and J by 4 bases. The CDR3 nucleotides are TGCGCCAGCAGCCCGGGACTAGCGGGGGGGCAGTACGAGCAGTACTTC. Protein: CASSPGLAGGQYEQYF.

The chain couples TRBV28 to TRBJ1-6; D gene ambiguous. Between the trimmed V and J ends, which lost 2 bases and 8 bases, there was a span of 1 base. CDR1 and CDR2 (germline): MDHEN, SYDVKM. The CDR3 consists of 11 residues. The DNA for the CDR3 is TGTGCCAGCAGTTTAGATTCACCCCTCCACTTT. Its protein is CASSLDSPLHF.

The chain links TRBV2 to TRBJ2-7; 9 nucleotides align to TRBD1. The germline V gene has CDR1 SNHLY and CDR2 FYNNEI. This CDR3 contains 15 residues. After removal of 6 bases from V and 5 bases from J, the junction contained 11 bases not matched to a gene. The CDR3 sequence: CASSGLRTGVDEQYF. CDR3 bases: TGTGCCAGCAGCGGACTACGGACAGGGGTGGACGAGCAGTACTTC.

This chain joins TRBV29-1 and TRBJ1-2; tentatively, D is TRBD1 (5 bases). CDR1 is SQVTM and CDR2 is ANQGSEA in the germline V gene. V dropped 7 bases and J dropped 6 bases, with 30 bases sitting between them. CDR3 length: 17 amino acids. CDR3 region: CSAEGLTPGMGWDGYTF. CDR3 in DNA: TGCAGCGCCGAAGGGTTGACCCCAGGGATGGGATGGGATGGCTACACCTTC.

The chain is built from TRBV5-5 and TRBJ1-6, with 7 bases aligning to TRBD1. There are 16 residues in the CDR3. After removal of 0 bases from V and 9 bases from J, the junction contained 9 bases not matched to a gene. Germline assignment: CDR1 SGHKS and CDR2 YYEKEE (reference sequence). The CDR3 spells CASSLELRQGGSPLHF. CDR3 DNA: TGTGCCAGCAGCTTGGAACTCCGACAGGGAGGTTCACCCCTCCACTTT.

The CDR3 protein is CAWSVSGRLGEQYF. The CDR3, as DNA: TGTGCCTGGAGTGTATCCGGGAGACTAGGCGAGCAGTACTTC. V gene TRBV30 combines with J gene TRBJ2-7; weak D call: TRBD2 (6 bases). The CDR3 consists of 14 residues. Germline V gene data show CDR1 as GTSNPN and CDR2 as SVGIG (reference sequence). V was cut by 0 bases and J by 6 bases, with 15 bases left in between. The variable domain in full, with the rest retrieved from reference TRBV30 and TRBJ2-7, is SQTIHQWPATLVQPVGSPLSLECTVEGTSNPNLYWYRQAAGRGLQLLFYSVGIGQISSEVPQNLSASRPQDRQFILSSKKLLLSDSGFYLCAWSVSGRLGEQYFGPGTRLTVT.

In this sample, this clone turned up once. The chain has TRBV5-5 and TRBJ2-3; the match to TRBD2 covers 11 bases. Germline V gene data show CDR1 as SGHKS and CDR2 as YYEKEE (reference sequence). The CDR3 spans 15 residues. The ends lost 3 bases at V and 2 bases at J; junction bases unmatched: 2. The DNA for the CDR3 is TGTGCCAGCAGCTGGACTAGCGGGTCCACAGATACGCAGTATTTT. Protein: CASSWTSGSTDTQYF.

The chain employs TRBV4-1 and TRBJ1-4, with D uncertain. The CDR3 length is 15 residues. The germline V gene encodes CDR1 MGHRA and CDR2 YSYEKL. V was clipped by 1 base and J by 8 bases, with 14 bases between them. The CDR3 region is CASSQARGQREKLFF. The CDR3 nucleotides read TGCGCCAGCAGCCAAGCTCGGGGTCAGAGGGAAAAACTGTTTTTT.

This chain uses TRBV10-3 with TRBJ1-2; D is ambiguous. Looked up from germline, CDR1 is ENHRY and CDR2 is SYGVKD. The CDR3 totals 12 residues. V lost 9 bases, J lost 6 bases, and 14 bases lay in between. The CDR3: CAIQGIRDGYTF. CDR3 DNA sequence: TGTGCCATACAAGGTATTAGAGATGGCTACACCTTC.

The chain links TRBV5-1 to TRBJ2-1, with D perhaps assigned TRBD1 or TRBD2 (5 bases each). Germline V gives CDR1 SGHRS, CDR2 YFSETQ. The CDR3 covers 11 residues. V was clipped by 0 bases and J by 13 bases, with 8 bases between them. This CDR3 is CASSLEGRQFF. The CDR3 nucleotides are TGCGCCAGCAGCTTGGAGGGACGTCAGTTCTTC.

The V call is TRBV13, the J call TRBJ2-5; 12 bases are shared with TRBD2. The CDR3 is made up of 16 amino acids. The V gene end was trimmed by 3 bases and the J gene end by 4 bases; junction bases not matched to a gene: 6. Germline V CDR1 and CDR2: PRHDT, FYEKMQ (reference sequence). The CDR3 reads CASSFRLAGASETQYF. CDR3 bases: TGTGCCAGCAGCTTCCGACTAGCGGGAGCATCAGAGACCCAGTACTTC.

The chain links TRBV19 to TRBJ1-2, with 7 bases matching TRBD1. There are 15 residues in the CDR3. CDR1 is LNHDA and CDR2 is SQIVND in the germline V gene (reference sequence). V dropped 6 bases and J dropped 4; count of bases not matched to a gene: 11. The CDR3 DNA follows: TGTGCCAGTAGCCGTATGGCGGGACAGCCCTATGGCTACACCTTC. Protein product: CASSRMAGQPYGYTF.

A remark on this clone: The sample has other DNA sequences that encode this CDR3 too. This rearrangement joins TRBV5-4 to TRBJ1-1; D might be TRBD1 (5 bases). This CDR3 has 14 residues. Germline V gene lookup returns CDR1 SGHNT and CDR2 YYREEE (reference sequence). V shed 0 bases and J shed 1 base, with 7 bases lying between them. The CDR3 nucleotides are TGTGCCAGCAGCTTGGGGGGCCCGAACACTGAAGCTTTCTTT. Translating it yields CASSLGGPNTEAFF.

Details on this clone: Other DNA sequences in the same sample also yield this CDR3. V usage is TRBV29-1 and J usage is TRBJ2-3, with 7 bases matching TRBD2. In germline, CDR1 is SQVTM, CDR2 ANQGSEA. V shed 3 bases, J shed 2 bases, and the junction held 5 bases outside the gene matches. The CDR3 is 14 residues long. The CDR3 loop reads CSVEGGLPTDTQYF. The CDR3 DNA is TGCAGCGTTGAGGGGGGACTACCCACAGATACGCAGTATTTT.

The chain uses TRBV25-1 and TRBJ1-6; maybe TRBD1 (5 bases). V was clipped by 6 bases and J by 0 bases, with 15 bases between them. The CDR3 is made up of 17 amino acids. Germline assignment: CDR1 MGHDK and CDR2 SYGVNS. CDR3 protein: CASRSFGGSSYNSPLHF. The DNA for the CDR3 is TGTGCCAGCAGGAGCTTTGGGGGTAGCTCCTATAATTCACCCCTCCACTTT.

This clone was observed a single time. The gene calls are TRBV4-1 and TRBJ2-7; possible D gene TRBD2, 7 bases. Germline assignment: CDR1 MGHRA and CDR2 YSYEKL. The germline V and J ends were trimmed by 4 bases and 2 bases, with 18 bases remaining between them. This CDR3 contains 16 residues. Here the CDR3 DNA reads TGCGCCAGCAGCCTAACGAGCGGGACACAAACCTACGAGCAGTACTTC. As protein: CASSLTSGTQTYEQYF.

Only one count was recorded for this clone. The genes are TRBV28 and TRBJ2-7; 7 bases align to TRBD2. The CDR3 extends over 16 amino acids. Germline CDR1 MDHEN, CDR2 SYDVKM. Unmatched junction bases numbered 14, after V lost 5 bases and J lost 4 bases. The CDR3 loop is CASSPRTGLLFYEQYF. Here the CDR3 DNA reads TGTGCCAGCAGTCCCCGCACGGGACTATTGTTTTACGAGCAGTACTTC.

The gene calls are TRBV4-3 and TRBJ2-7; D remains unclear. The V end lost 1 base, the J end lost 2 bases, and 12 bases lay between the germline ends. The germline CDR1 and CDR2 sequences are LGHNA and YSLEER. The CDR3 totals 15 residues. CDR3 residues: CASSQVVGPPYEQYF. The CDR3 bases are TGCGCCAGCAGCCAAGTGGTTGGGCCCCCCTACGAGCAGTACTTC.

This clone was counted only a few times. The CDR3 DNA reads TGTGCCACCGGGGACAGGGGGTTCGGCTACACCTTC. Amino acids: CATGDRGFGYTF. The chain links TRBV11-2 to TRBJ1-2; TRBD1 aligns across 11 bases. In germline, CDR1 is SGHAT, CDR2 FQNNGV. V was pared by 10 bases and J by 8 bases, with 6 bases of the junction left unmatched. CDR3 length: 12 amino acids.